These T cell receptor beta chains were read from a single sample in a study of response to subunit inactivated influenza vaccine. TCRdb itself ran the RT-PCR reads through MiXCR, one entry per CDR3 protein. Here the sample spans under 550,000 distinct CDR3 sequences, approximately 7.7% being singletons. Material: PBMCs from blood, obtained less than 30 months after vaccination. The origin of the receptors is a man in his fifties or sixties who received an inactivated influenza vaccine. CDR3s include the opening cysteine and the closing phenylalanine or tryptophan. The D gene is left open where the match is weak. The size of a clone is reported for some rows only, either as once, few or many, or as a class for expanded clones.

length: 14; D: TRBD2; J: TRBJ2-7; size: many; V: TRBV20-1; CDR3: CSAPPAGGFYEQYF; DNA: TGCAGTGCTCCTCCAGCGGGAGGGTTCTACGAGCAGTACTTC
length: 14; D: .; J: TRBJ2-2; size: many; V: TRBV29-1; CDR3: CSVPGVANTGELFF; DNA: TGCAGCGTCCCGGGGGTCGCGAACACCGGGGAGCTGTTTTTT
length: 14; D: TRBD2; J: TRBJ2-5; size: .; V: TRBV7-2; CDR3: CASSSEGLVGTQYF; DNA: TGTGCCAGCAGCTCAGAGGGACTAGTGGGTACCCAGTACTTC
length: 14; D: TRBD1; J: TRBJ1-1; size: many; V: TRBV15; CDR3: CATSQGGGNTEAFF; DNA: TGTGCCACCAGTCAGGGGGGAGGGAACACTGAAGCTTTCTTT
length: 16; D: TRBD2; J: TRBJ2-7; size: .; V: TRBV6-2/TRBV6-3; CDR3: CASSTWTSGAFHEQYF; DNA: TGTGCCAGCAGTACTTGGACTAGCGGGGCGTTTCACGAGCAGTACTTC
length: 17; D: TRBD2; J: TRBJ2-2; size: .; V: TRBV6-2/TRBV6-3; CDR3: CASSLTSGGPNTGELFF; DNA: TGTGCCAGCAGTCTGACTAGCGGGGGACCCAACACCGGGGAGCTGTTTTTT
length: 14; D: TRBD2; J: TRBJ2-7; size: many; V: TRBV29-1; CDR3: CSVGTSGRDYEQYF; DNA: TGCAGCGTTGGAACTAGCGGGAGAGACTACGAGCAGTACTTC
length: 16; D: .; J: TRBJ2-7; size: many; V: TRBV4-3; CDR3: CASSQEYATITYEQYF; DNA: TGCGCCAGCAGCCAAGAGTACGCGACTATTACCTACGAGCAGTACTTC
length: 19; D: TRBD2; J: TRBJ2-2; size: .; V: TRBV7-2; CDR3: CASSLPGLAGGPDTGELFF; DNA: TGTGCCAGCAGCTTACCGGGACTAGCGGGGGGGCCCGACACCGGGGAGCTGTTTTTT
length: 15; D: .; J: TRBJ2-1; size: .; V: TRBV9; CDR3: CASSVVTGATDEQFF; DNA: TGTGCCAGCAGCGTAGTAACAGGAGCGACAGATGAGCAGTTCTTC
length: 12; D: .; J: TRBJ2-5; size: many; V: TRBV29-1; CDR3: CSVDLREETQYF; DNA: TGCAGCGTTGATTTAAGGGAAGAGACCCAGTACTTC
length: 15; D: TRBD1; J: TRBJ2-1; size: many; V: TRBV18; CDR3: CASTTGTGRNNEQFF; DNA: TGTGCCAGCACGACCGGGACAGGGCGAAACAATGAGCAGTTCTTC
length: 17; D: TRBD2; J: TRBJ2-7; size: many; V: TRBV7-6; CDR3: CASSLNPGREGLREQYF; DNA: TGTGCCAGCAGCCTGAACCCGGGGCGGGAGGGCCTTAGGGAGCAGTACTTC
length: 17; D: .; J: TRBJ2-6; size: few; V: TRBV29-1; CDR3: CSVEAQGKLSGANVLTF; DNA: TGCAGCGTTGAAGCACAGGGAAAATTATCTGGGGCCAACGTCCTGACTTTC
length: 13; D: .; J: TRBJ1-1; size: .; V: TRBV2; CDR3: CASSEGGYTEAFF; DNA: TGTGCCAGCAGTGAAGGGGGATACACTGAAGCTTTCTTT
length: 17; D: TRBD1; J: TRBJ2-7; size: few; V: TRBV7-9; CDR3: CASSLTKGQGVWYEQYF; DNA: TGTGCCAGCAGCCTTACGAAGGGACAGGGGGTTTGGTACGAGCAGTACTTC